This record looks at one T cell receptor beta chain sequence and its context. Its antigen is as yet unknown. The data were taken from a study of T cell responses to AZD1222 COVID-19 vaccine. Sequenced by immunoSEQ multiplex PCR; TCRdb stores in-frame clones only, minus some. The sample has 70,000 to 90,000 clones, roughly 90% seen once; the top ten hold around 2.2%. Overall study findings and caveats: The breadth and depth of Spike-specific TCRs increased once two AZD1222 doses had been given. Among those given AZD1222, only 5 to 7 were seropositive at baseline.

The TCR originated in an adult in good health. The sequencing used peripheral blood, collected on day 0 of AZD1222 vaccination.

The CDR3, as DNA: TGTGCCAGCAGCCCTACTCCTTCTAGCGGGAGAGGCAACGAGCAGTACTTC. Residues: CASSPTPSSGRGNEQYF. The V and J genes are TRBV3-1 (or the pseudogene TRBV3-2) and TRBJ2-7; 10 positions match TRBD2. CDR1 is LGHDT, CDR2 YNNKEL, per germline (reference sequence). With 4 bases clipped from V and 5 bases from J, the junction kept 14 bases outside the gene matches. CDR3 size: 17 residues.